The clone carrying this T cell receptor beta chain was detected ten times or more. The CDR3 length is 17 residues. CDR1 is SGHTA, CDR2 FQGNSA, per germline. V shed 5 bases, J shed 9 bases, and the junction held 15 bases outside the gene matches. MiXCR was run by TCRdb on the 5' RACE reads, yielding one entry per CDR3 protein. In the table there are roughly 54,000 distinct CDR3 sequences, 17% of which are singletons. The rearrangement joins TRBV7-2 to TRBJ1-6; 8 bases map to TRBD1. The sequencing input was naive CD4+ T cells sorted from blood. Subset specified: naive CD4+ T cells, CD4+CD45RA+CD25-. The sequence was obtained from a female donor with breast cancer. As DNA, the CDR3 is TGTGCCAGCAGCACAAGGGGACAGGCCGTCCGAGGTTCACCCCTCCACTTT. Translated, it gives CASSTRGQAVRGSPLHF.